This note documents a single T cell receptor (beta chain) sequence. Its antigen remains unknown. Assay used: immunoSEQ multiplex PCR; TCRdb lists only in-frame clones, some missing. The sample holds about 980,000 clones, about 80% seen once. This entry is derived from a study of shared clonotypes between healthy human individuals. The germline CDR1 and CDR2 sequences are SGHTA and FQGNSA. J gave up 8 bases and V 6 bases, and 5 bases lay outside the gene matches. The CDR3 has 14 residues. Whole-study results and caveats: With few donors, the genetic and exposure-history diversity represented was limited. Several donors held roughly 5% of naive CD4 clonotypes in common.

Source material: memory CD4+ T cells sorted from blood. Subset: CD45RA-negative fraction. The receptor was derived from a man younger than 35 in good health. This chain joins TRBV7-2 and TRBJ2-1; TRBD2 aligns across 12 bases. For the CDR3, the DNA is TGTGCCAGCAGACTACTAGCGGGAGGTTATGAGCAGTTCTTC. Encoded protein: CASRLLAGGYEQFF.